The rows below give T cell receptor beta chains drawn from one sample of a study of T cell changes during pregnancy in multiple sclerosis. TCRdb's copy holds only in-frame clones and misses some; the assay was immunoSEQ multiplex PCR. Found here are some 94,000 clones, around 93% of them singletons; the top ten hold around 2%. The sample here was peripheral blood, taken in the first trimester of pregnancy. The receptors shown here come from a female donor in good health, enrolled as a control in a pregnancy study. The CDR3 runs from the conserved cysteine through the conserved F or W. The order of the fields is D gene, V gene, CDR3 protein. The D gene is left open where the match is weak.

d_gene: NA
v_gene: TRBV7-7
CDR3aa: CASTEGGPGGQETQYF

d_gene: TRBD1
v_gene: TRBV27
CDR3aa: CASSLPPDVGQGTNTEAFF

d_gene: NA
v_gene: TRBV30
CDR3aa: CAWSLGGSSGYTF

d_gene: NA
v_gene: TRBV15
CDR3aa: CATSESRNTEAFF

d_gene: TRBD1
v_gene: TRBV5-1
CDR3aa: CATREDPWDRNRVGEKLFF

d_gene: NA
v_gene: TRBV11-3
CDR3aa: CASSLIGSSYNEQFF

d_gene: NA
v_gene: TRBV11-2
CDR3aa: CASSLAASLGYEQYF

d_gene: TRBD1
v_gene: TRBV5-4
CDR3aa: CASSAPSGGQGVIGGYTF

d_gene: TRBD1
v_gene: TRBV28
CDR3aa: CASSPGTGLAEKLFF

d_gene: TRBD1
v_gene: TRBV7-3
CDR3aa: CASSRDRGRELFF

d_gene: NA
v_gene: TRBV11-2
CDR3aa: CASSLRGSGANVLTF

d_gene: NA
v_gene: TRBV29-1
CDR3aa: CSVKGAGANVLTF

d_gene: NA
v_gene: TRBV6-6
CDR3aa: CASSSRQASMGDGYTF

d_gene: TRBD1
v_gene: TRBV7-9
CDR3aa: CASSRTGGGVGEQYF

d_gene: NA
v_gene: TRBV14
CDR3aa: CASSQDESSHRRETQYF

d_gene: TRBD1
v_gene: TRBV6-4
CDR3aa: CATWDRGEAFF

d_gene: TRBD2
v_gene: TRBV4-2
CDR3aa: CASSHSGTSGYNEQFF

d_gene: TRBD1
v_gene: TRBV19
CDR3aa: CASSMLGQARYGYTF

d_gene: TRBD2
v_gene: TRBV7-3
CDR3aa: CASSPYGTSYNEQFF

d_gene: NA
v_gene: TRBV20-1
CDR3aa: CSASNNYGYTF

d_gene: NA
v_gene: TRBV27
CDR3aa: CASNQGGHYQETQYF

d_gene: TRBD1
v_gene: TRBV11-2
CDR3aa: CASRIDREGENSPLHF

d_gene: NA
v_gene: TRBV10-2
CDR3aa: CASSSQRSYGYTF

d_gene: NA
v_gene: TRBV4-3
CDR3aa: CASSQEGTSSHEQFF

d_gene: NA
v_gene: TRBV13
CDR3aa: CASSPRTLSNVYGYTF

d_gene: NA
v_gene: TRBV5-1
CDR3aa: CASSFGYGYTF

d_gene: TRBD1
v_gene: TRBV19
CDR3aa: CASSSQQGIQPQHF

d_gene: TRBD2
v_gene: TRBV2
CDR3aa: CASSVERGGSSSYNEQFF

d_gene: NA
v_gene: TRBV30
CDR3aa: CAWSGWSNTEAFF